The present T cell receptor beta chain was sequenced within a study of tumor-infiltrating lymphocytes in primary liver carcinoma. Study details: Each of the growths was stage T1-T3 N0M0, extending roughly 4.2 to 11 cm across.

This clonotype was recorded many times. Its target is unknown. Extraction of RNA together with DNA used about 18-30 mg of unsorted bulk tissue. The researchers produced TCR beta cDNA from around 500 ng total RNA with a constant-region primer. Three-round nested multiplex PCR performed with slightly modified ARM-PCR produced the TCR beta libraries. The study ran its first two PCR rounds for around 9 cycles each, using TRBV1-TRBV30 forward primers and a C-beta reverse primer. Each CDR3 protein gets one entry after TCRdb re-called the multiplex PCR reads with MiXCR. In the table there are tens of thousands of distinct CDR3 sequences, roughly 74% of which are singletons. Notes on the study in general: Between tumor regions, pairs overlapped more than tumor-adjacent and tumor-blood pairs did.

CDR1 and CDR2 (germline): SGHNT, YYREEE (reference sequence). The CDR3 has 13 residues. Between the trimmed V and J ends, which lost 1 base and 1 base, there was a span of 5 bases. The V and J genes are TRBV5-4 and TRBJ1-1; D uncertain. This receptor was obtained from a woman under 40 with primary liver carcinoma and hepatitis B virus infection. The sequencing sample was made of tumor-adjacent normal liver tissue. Here the CDR3 DNA reads TGTGCCAGCAGCTTGTACAAGAACACTGAAGCTTTCTTT. Amino acid sequence: CASSLYKNTEAFF.